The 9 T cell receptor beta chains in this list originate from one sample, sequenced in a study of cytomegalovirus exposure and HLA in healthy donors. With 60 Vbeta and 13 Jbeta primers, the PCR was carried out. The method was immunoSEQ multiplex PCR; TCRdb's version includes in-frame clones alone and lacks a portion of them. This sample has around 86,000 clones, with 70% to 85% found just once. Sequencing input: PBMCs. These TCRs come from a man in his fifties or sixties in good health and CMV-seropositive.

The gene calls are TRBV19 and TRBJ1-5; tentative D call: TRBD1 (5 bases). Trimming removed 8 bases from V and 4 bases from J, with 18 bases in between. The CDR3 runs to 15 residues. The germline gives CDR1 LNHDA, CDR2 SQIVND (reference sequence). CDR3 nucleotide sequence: TGTGCCAGTCTTAACCAAGGGGAAGGGAATCAGCCCCAGCATTTT. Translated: CASLNQGEGNQPQHF.

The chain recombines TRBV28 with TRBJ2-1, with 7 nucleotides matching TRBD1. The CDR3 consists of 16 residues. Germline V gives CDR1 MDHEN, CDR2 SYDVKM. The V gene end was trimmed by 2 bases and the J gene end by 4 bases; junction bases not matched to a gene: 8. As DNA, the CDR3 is TGTGCCAGCAGTTTAGAAACAGGGGAGAGGTACAATGAGCAGTTCTTC. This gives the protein CASSLETGERYNEQFF. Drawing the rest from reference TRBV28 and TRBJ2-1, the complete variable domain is DVKVTQSSRYLVKRTGEKVFLECVQDMDHENMFWYRQDPGLGLRLIYFSYDVKMKEKGDIPEGYSVSREKKERFSLILESASTNQTSMYLCASSLETGERYNEQFFGPGTRLTVL.

DNA of the CDR3: TGTGCCAGCAGCACTCGGTTTTACGAGCAGTACTTC. The encoded protein is CASSTRFYEQYF. The chain couples TRBV6-4 to TRBJ2-7; D is uncertain. Trimming took off 6 bases at V and 4 bases at J, with 10 bases between the two ends. The V gene's germline CDR1 is MRHNA and CDR2 SNTAGT. CDR3 length: 12 residues.

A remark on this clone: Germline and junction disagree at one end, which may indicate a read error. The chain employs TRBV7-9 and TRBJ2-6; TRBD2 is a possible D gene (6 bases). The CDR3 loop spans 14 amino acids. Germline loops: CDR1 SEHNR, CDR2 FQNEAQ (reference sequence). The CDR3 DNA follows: TGTGCCAGCAGCTTAGATGGAGGGGCCAACGGCCTGACTTTC. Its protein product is CASSLDGGANGLTF.

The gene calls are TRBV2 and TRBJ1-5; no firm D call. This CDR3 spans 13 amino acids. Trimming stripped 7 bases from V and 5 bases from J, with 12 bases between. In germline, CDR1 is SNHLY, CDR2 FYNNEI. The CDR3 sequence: CASMAEGDQPQHF. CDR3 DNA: TGTGCCAGCATGGCGGAAGGAGATCAGCCCCAGCATTTT.

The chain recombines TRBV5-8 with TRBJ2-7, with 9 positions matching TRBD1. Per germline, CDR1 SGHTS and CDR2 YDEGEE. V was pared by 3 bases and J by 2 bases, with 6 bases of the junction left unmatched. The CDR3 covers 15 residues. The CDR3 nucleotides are TGTGCCAGCAGCTGGCCGGGACAGGGCCCCTACGAGCAGTACTTC. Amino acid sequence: CASSWPGQGPYEQYF.

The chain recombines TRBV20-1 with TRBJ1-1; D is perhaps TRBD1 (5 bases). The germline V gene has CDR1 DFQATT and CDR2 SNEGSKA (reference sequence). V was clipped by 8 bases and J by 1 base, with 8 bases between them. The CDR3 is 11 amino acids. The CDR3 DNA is TGCAGTTTAGGGGAGAACACTGAAGCTTTCTTT. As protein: CSLGENTEAFF.

The CDR3 region has the DNA TGTGCCAGCAGTGTGGACACGAGCTCCTACAATGAGCAGTTCTTC. It encodes CASSVDTSSYNEQFF. The V gene is TRBV2, the J gene TRBJ2-1; tentatively, D is TRBD1 (5 bases). Germline CDR1 is SNHLY and CDR2 is FYNNEI. V lost 4 bases and J 0 bases, leaving 10 bases between the germline ends. This CDR3 has 15 residues.

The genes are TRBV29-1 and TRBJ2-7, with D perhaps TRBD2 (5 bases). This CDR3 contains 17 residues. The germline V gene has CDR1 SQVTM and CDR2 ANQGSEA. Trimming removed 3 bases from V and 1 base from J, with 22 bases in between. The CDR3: CSVDCGSTPPRSYEQYF. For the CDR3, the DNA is TGCAGCGTTGATTGCGGGTCTACCCCCCCCCGTTCCTACGAGCAGTACTTC.